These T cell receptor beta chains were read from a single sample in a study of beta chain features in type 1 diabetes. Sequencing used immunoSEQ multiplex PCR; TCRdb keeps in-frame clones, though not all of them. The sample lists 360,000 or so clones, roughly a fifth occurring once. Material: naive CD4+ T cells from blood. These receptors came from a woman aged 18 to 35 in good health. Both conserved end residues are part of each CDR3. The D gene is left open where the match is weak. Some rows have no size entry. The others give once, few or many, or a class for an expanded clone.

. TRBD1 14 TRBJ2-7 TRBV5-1 TGCGCCAGCAGCCCCAGACAGGGGGCCCAGGAGCAGTACTTC CASSPRQGAQEQYF
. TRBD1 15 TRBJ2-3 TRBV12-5 TGTGCTAGTGGTTCAGGGGGTACTAGCACAGATACGCAGTATTTT CASGSGGTSTDTQYF
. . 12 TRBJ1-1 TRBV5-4 TGTGCCAGCAGCGCTATGGGACAAGAAGCTTTCTTT CASSAMGQEAFF
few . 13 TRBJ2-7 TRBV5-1 TGCGCCAGCAGCTTGGCAGGTTTCAGCGAGCAGTACTTC CASSLAGFSEQYF
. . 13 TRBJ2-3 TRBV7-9 TGTGCCAGCAGCGCCCCACTCGCAGATACGCAGTATTTT CASSAPLADTQYF
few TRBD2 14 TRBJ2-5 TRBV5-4 TGTGCCAGCACCCTAGCGGGGCCTCAAGAGACCCAGTACTTC CASTLAGPQETQYF
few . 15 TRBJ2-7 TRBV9 TGTGCCAGCAGCGTAGACGGGACTCTCTCCTACGAGCAGTACTTC CASSVDGTLSYEQYF
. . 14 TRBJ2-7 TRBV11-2 TGTGCCAGCAGCCTCTCAGACAATTCCTACGAGCAGTACTTC CASSLSDNSYEQYF
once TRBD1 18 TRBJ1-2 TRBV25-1 TGTGCCAGCACCCTCCCCCGGGGACAGGTTACTACTAACTATGGCTACACCTTC CASTLPRGQVTTNYGYTF
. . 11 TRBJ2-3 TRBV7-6 TGTGCCAGCAGCTCCTCCCTAGGGCAGTATTTT CASSSSLGQYF
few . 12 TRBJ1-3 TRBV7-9 TGTGCCAGCAGCCAGGGAGGGTACACCATATATTTT CASSQGGYTIYF
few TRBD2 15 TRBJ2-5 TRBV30 TGTGCCTGGAGTGTTCCGGGGGGGTCCGTTAGGACCCAGTACTTC CAWSVPGGSVRTQYF
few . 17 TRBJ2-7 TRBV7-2 TGTGCCAGCAGCTCCCGTTCGAGTGGGGGCCCCAGCTACGAGCAGTACTTC CASSSRSSGGPSYEQYF
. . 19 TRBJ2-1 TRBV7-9 TGTGCCAGCTCGGGATCATTTTTAAAGGTTAGGAGCTCCTACAATGAGCAGTTCTTC CASSGSFLKVRSSYNEQFF
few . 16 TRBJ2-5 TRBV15 TGTGCCACCAGCAGAGGGTTCGGCGGGGGCAGGGAGACCCAGTACTTC CATSRGFGGGRETQYF
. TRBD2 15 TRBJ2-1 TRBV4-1 TGCGCCAGCAGCCAAGCTAGCGGGGGGCCCAATGAGCAGTTCTTC CASSQASGGPNEQFF
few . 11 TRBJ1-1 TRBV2 TGTGCCAGCAGTGACAGGGTGGGATCTTTCTTT CASSDRVGSFF
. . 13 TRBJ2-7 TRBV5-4 TGTGCCAGCAGCCCTGGGACACTCTACGAGCAGTACTTC CASSPGTLYEQYF
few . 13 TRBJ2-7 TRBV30 TGTGCCTGGAGTGTATTACTTTCCTACGAGCAGTACTTC CAWSVLLSYEQYF
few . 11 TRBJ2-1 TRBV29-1 TGCAGCGGATCCAGGTACAATGAGCAGTTCTTC CSGSRYNEQFF
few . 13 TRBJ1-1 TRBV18 TGTGCCAGCTCACCACCGCAGGGGACTGAAGCTTTCTTT CASSPPQGTEAFF
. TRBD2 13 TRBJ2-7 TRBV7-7 TGTGCTAGCAGCTCGGGACTAGCGGGTGAGCAGTACTTC CASSSGLAGEQYF
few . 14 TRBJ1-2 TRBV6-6 TGTGCCAGCAGTCTCCGGGACACGGTCTATGGCTACACCTTC CASSLRDTVYGYTF
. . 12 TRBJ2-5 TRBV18 TGTGCCAGCTCTCCGACTCAAGAGACCCAGTACTTC CASSPTQETQYF
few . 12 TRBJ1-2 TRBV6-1 TGTGCCAGCAGTGAAATCGAGTATGGCTACACCTTC CASSEIEYGYTF
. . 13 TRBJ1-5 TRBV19 TGTGCCAGTAGCTCACACCCCCTCCAGCCCCAGCATTTT CASSSHPLQPQHF
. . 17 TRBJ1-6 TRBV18 TGTGCCAGCTCACCCCAAGACAGAAGCTCCTATAATTCACCCCTCCACTTT CASSPQDRSSYNSPLHF
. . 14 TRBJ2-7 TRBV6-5 TGTGCCAGCAGTTACGACACGTTCTCCTACGAGCAGTACTTC CASSYDTFSYEQYF
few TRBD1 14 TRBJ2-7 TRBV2 TGTGCCAGCAGTGAGAGGAGGACAGGGGCCGAGCAGTACTTC CASSERRTGAEQYF
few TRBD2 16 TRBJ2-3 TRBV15 TGTGCCACCAGCAGAGATACTAGCGGAAACACAGATACGCAGTATTTT CATSRDTSGNTDTQYF
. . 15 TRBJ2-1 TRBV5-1 TGCGCCAGCAGCAGGAGGGTTGATGGGACCTATGAGCAGTTCTTC CASSRRVDGTYEQFF
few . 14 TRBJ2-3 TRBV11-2 TGTGCCAGCAGCTTCGACAGTTACACAGATACGCAGTATTTT CASSFDSYTDTQYF
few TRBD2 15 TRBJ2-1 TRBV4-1 TGCGCCAGCAGCCAACCCCTAGCGGGAGCTCGTGAGCAGTTCTTC CASSQPLAGAREQFF
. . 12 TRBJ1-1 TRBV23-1 TGCGCCAGAAACCTATTGAACACTGAAGCTTTCTTT CARNLLNTEAFF
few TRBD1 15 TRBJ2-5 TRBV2 TGTGCCAGCAGTGAGGAACAGGGGGCTGTGAAGACCCAGTACTTC CASSEEQGAVKTQYF
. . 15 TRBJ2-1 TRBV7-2 TGTGCCAGCAGCGATCGACTAGTCTCCTACAATGAGCAGTTCTTC CASSDRLVSYNEQFF
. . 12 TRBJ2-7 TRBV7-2 TGTGCCAGCAGCCGCTACTCTTACGAGCAGTACTTC CASSRYSYEQYF
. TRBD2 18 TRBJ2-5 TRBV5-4 TGTGCCAGCAGCTTGCGCGGGACTAGCGGGACGTTTCAAGAGACCCAGTACTTC CASSLRGTSGTFQETQYF
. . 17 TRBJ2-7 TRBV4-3 TGCGCCAGCAGCCAAGCGCTGGGGGCAGGAGGCTCCTACGAGCAGTACTTC CASSQALGAGGSYEQYF
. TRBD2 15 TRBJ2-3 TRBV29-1 TGCAGCGGAGGGGGGGAGACTAGCGGGACAGATACGCAGTATTTT CSGGGETSGTDTQYF
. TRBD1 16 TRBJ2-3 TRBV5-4 TGTGCCAGCAGCTTGGACAGGGGCTCAGGGGGTAATACGCAGTATTTT CASSLDRGSGGNTQYF
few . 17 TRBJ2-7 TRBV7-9 TGTGCCAGCACCTTAGATCCACCCCAGGGCCCTTCCTACGAGCAGTACTTC CASTLDPPQGPSYEQYF
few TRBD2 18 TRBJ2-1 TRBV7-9 TGTGCCAGCAGCTTAATTCCACCCACTAGCGGGGGTTACAATGAGCAGTTCTTC CASSLIPPTSGGYNEQFF
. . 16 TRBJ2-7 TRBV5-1 TGCGCCAGCAGCCCGAAGAGCGGGGACACGAACTACGAGCAGTACTTC CASSPKSGDTNYEQYF
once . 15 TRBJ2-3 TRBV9 TGTGCCAGCAGCCCCAGTGGGGGGCCGGGGGGTACGCAGTATTTT CASSPSGGPGGTQYF
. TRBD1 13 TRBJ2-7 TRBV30 TGTGCCTGCAAATACCAGGGGGAACGCGAGCAGTACTTC CACKYQGEREQYF
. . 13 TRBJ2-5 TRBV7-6 TGTGCCAGCAGCTCCCGACGGGAAGAGACCCAGTACTTC CASSSRREETQYF